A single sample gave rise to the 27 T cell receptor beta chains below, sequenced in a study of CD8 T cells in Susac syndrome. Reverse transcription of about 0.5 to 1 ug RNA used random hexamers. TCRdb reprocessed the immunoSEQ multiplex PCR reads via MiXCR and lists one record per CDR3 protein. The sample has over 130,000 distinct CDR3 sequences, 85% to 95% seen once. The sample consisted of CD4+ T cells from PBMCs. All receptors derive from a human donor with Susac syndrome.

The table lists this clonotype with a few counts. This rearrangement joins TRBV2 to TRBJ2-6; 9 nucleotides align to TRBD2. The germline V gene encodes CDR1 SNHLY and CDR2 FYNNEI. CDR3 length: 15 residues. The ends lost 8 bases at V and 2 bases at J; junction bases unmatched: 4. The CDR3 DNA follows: TGTGCCAGCTCCTTAGCGGGGGCTGGGGCCAACGTCCTGACTTTC. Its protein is CASSLAGAGANVLTF.

The CDR3 loop is CSARGIPGTSGNTIYF. The CDR3 DNA is TGCAGTGCTAGAGGTATCCCTGGGACTTCTGGAAACACCATATATTTT. This rearrangement joins TRBV20-1 to TRBJ1-3; tentatively, D is TRBD1 (5 bases). V lost 1 base and J 1 base, leaving 14 bases between the germline ends. CDR3 length equals 16 residues. Germline V gene data show CDR1 as DFQATT and CDR2 as SNEGSKA (reference sequence).

CDR3 sequence: CSAGLLDRSRYGYTF. The DNA of the CDR3 is TGCAGTGCTGGACTACTAGACAGGAGCCGCTATGGCTACACCTTC. The V gene is TRBV20-1, the J gene TRBJ1-2; D is perhaps TRBD1 (6 bases). Germline lookup yields CDR1 DFQATT and CDR2 SNEGSKA (reference sequence). V gave up 5 bases and J gave up 4 bases, with 20 bases separating them. The CDR3 loop spans 15 amino acids.

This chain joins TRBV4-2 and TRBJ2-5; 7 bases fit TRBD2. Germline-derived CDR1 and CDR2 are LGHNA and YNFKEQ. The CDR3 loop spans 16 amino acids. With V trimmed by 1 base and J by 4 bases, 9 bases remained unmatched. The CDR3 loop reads CASSQARLAGLETQYF. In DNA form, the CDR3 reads TGTGCCAGCAGCCAAGCGAGACTAGCTGGGTTAGAGACCCAGTACTTC.

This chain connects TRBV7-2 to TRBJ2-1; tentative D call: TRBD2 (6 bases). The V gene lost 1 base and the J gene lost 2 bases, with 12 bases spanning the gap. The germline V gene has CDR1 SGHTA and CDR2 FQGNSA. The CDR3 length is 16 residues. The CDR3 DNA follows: TGTGCCAGCAGCTTAGGACGGGGGTTGCCCTACAATGAGCAGTTCTTC. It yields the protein CASSLGRGLPYNEQFF.

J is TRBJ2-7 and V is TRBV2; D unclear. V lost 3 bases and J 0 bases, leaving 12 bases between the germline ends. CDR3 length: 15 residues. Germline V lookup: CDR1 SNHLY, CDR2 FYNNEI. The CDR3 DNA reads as TGTGCCAGCAGTGACCGGACCGCAAGCTCCTACGAGCAGTACTTC. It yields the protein CASSDRTASSYEQYF.

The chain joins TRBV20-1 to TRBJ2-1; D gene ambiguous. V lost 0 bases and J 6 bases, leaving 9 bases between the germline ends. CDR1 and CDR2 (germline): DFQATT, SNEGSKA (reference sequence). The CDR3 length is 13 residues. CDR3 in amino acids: CSARDASVNEQFF. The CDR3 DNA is TGCAGTGCTAGAGATGCCTCGGTCAATGAGCAGTTCTTC.

The CDR3 sequence: CASSPRGIVSVPNEKLFF. DNA of the CDR3: TGTGCCAGCTCACCACGCGGTATTGTATCCGTACCTAATGAAAAACTGTTTTTT. The chain couples TRBV18 to TRBJ1-4; D gene uncertain. This CDR3 has 18 residues. V lost 1 base and J lost 3, with 18 bases in between. CDR1 and CDR2 (germline): KGHSH, LQKENI.

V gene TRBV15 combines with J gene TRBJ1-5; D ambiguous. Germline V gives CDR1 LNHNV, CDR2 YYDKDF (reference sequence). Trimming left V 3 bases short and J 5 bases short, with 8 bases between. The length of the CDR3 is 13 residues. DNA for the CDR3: TGTGCCACCAGCAGTAACAGAGATCAGCCCCAGCATTTT. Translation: CATSSNRDQPQHF.

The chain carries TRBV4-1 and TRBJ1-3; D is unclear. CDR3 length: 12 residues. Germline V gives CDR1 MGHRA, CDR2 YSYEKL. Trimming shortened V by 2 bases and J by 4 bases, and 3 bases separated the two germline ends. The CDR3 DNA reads TGCGCCAGCAGCCAATTCGGAAACACCATATATTTT. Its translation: CASSQFGNTIYF.

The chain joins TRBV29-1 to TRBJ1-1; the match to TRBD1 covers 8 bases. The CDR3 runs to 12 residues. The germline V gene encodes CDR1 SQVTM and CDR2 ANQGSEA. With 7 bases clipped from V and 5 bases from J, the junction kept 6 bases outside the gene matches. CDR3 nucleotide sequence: TGCAGCGGCGGACAGGGAAGGACTGAAGCTTTCTTT. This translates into CSGGQGRTEAFF.

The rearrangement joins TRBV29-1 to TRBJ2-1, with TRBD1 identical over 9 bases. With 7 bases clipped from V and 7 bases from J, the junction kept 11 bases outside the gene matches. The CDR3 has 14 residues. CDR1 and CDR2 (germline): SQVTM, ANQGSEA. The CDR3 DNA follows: TGCAGCGAAAGGACAGGGGAAATGGGAAATGAGCAGTTCTTC. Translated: CSERTGEMGNEQFF.

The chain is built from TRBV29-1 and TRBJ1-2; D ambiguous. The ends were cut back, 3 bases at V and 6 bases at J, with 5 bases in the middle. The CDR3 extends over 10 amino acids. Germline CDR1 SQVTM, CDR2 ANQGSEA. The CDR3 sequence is CSVEENGYTF. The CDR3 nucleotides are TGCAGCGTTGAGGAGAATGGCTACACCTTC.

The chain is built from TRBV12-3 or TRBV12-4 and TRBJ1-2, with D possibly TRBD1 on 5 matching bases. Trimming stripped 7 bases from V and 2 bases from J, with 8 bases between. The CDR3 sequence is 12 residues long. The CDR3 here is CASTRGNYGYTF. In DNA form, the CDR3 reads TGTGCCAGCACTCGGGGGAACTATGGCTACACCTTC.

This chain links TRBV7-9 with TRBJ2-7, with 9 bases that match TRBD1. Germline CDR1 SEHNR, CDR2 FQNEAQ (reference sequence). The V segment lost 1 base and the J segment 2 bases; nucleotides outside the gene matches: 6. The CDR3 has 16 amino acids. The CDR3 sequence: CASSLGGQGTTYEQYF. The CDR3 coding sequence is TGTGCCAGCAGCTTAGGCGGACAGGGGACGACCTACGAGCAGTACTTC. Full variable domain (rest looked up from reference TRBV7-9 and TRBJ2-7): DTGVSQNPRHKITKRGQNVTFRCDPISEHNRLYWYRQTLGQGPEFLTYFQNEAQLEKSRLLSDRFSAERPKGSFSTLEIQRTEQGDSAMYLCASSLGGQGTTYEQYFGPGTRLTVT.

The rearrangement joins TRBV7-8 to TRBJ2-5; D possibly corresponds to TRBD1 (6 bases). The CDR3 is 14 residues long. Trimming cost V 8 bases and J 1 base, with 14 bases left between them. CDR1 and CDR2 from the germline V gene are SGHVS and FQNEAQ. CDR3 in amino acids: CASGDRRLQETQYF. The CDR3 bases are TGTGCCAGCGGTGACAGGAGGCTCCAAGAGACCCAGTACTTC.

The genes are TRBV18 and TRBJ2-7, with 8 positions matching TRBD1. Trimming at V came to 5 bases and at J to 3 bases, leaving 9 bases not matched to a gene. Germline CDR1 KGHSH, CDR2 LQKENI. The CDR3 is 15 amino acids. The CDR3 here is CASSTRGQVSYEQYF. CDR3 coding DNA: TGTGCCAGCTCAACACGGGGACAGGTCAGCTACGAGCAGTACTTC.

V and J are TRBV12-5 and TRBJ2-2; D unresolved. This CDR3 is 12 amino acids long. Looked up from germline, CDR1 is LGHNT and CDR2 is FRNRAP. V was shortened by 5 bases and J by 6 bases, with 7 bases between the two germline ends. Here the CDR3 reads CASGLLAGELFF. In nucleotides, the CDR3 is TGTGCTAGTGGTCTCCTGGCCGGGGAGCTGTTTTTT.

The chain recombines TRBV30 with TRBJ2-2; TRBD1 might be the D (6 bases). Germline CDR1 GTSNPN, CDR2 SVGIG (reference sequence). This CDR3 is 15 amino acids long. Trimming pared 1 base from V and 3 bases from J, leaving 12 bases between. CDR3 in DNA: TGTGCCTGGAGTGGGCTGGGGGCCGACACCGGGGAGCTGTTTTTT. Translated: CAWSGLGADTGELFF.

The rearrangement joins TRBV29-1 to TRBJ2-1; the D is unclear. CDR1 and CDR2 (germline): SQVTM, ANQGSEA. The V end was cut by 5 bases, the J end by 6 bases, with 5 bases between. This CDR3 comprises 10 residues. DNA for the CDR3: TGCAGCGTTTCCATCAATGAGCAGTTCTTC. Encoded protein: CSVSINEQFF.

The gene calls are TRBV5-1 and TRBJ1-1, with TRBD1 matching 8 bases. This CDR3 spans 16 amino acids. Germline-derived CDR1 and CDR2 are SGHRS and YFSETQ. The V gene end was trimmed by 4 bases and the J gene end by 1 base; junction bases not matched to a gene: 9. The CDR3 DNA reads TGCGCCAGCAGCAGTGCTTCGACAGGGGCGAACACTGAAGCTTTCTTT. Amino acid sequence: CASSSASTGANTEAFF.

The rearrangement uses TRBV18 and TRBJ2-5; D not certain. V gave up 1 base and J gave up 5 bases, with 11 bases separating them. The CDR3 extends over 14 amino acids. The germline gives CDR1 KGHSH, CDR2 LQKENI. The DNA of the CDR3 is TGTGCCAGCTCACCACGAGGTCGACACGAGACCCAGTACTTC. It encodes CASSPRGRHETQYF.

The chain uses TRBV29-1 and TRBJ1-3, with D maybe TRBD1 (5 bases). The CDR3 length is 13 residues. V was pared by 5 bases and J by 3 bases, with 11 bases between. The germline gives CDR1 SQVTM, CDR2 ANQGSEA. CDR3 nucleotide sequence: TGCAGCGTTCTGGGACTGAATGGAAACACCATATATTTT. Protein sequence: CSVLGLNGNTIYF.

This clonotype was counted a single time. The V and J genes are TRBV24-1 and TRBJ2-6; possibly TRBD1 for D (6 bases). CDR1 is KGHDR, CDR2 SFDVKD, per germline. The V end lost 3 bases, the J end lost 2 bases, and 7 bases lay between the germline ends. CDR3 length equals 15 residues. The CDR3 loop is CATSDTGPGANVLTF. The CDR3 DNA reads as TGTGCCACCAGTGATACAGGGCCTGGGGCCAACGTCCTGACTTTC.

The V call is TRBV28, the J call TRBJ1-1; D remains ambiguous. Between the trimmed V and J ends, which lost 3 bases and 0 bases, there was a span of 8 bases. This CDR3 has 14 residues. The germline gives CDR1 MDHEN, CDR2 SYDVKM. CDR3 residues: CASSFVGLNTEAFF. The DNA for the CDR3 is TGTGCCAGCAGTTTTGTGGGCCTGAACACTGAAGCTTTCTTT.

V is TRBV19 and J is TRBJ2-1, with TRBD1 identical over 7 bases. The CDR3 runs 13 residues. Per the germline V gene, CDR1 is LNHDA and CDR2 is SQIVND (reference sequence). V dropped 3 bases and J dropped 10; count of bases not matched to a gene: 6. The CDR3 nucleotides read TGTGCCAGTAGTATCTACAGGGGCAACGAGCAGTTCTTC. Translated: CASSIYRGNEQFF.

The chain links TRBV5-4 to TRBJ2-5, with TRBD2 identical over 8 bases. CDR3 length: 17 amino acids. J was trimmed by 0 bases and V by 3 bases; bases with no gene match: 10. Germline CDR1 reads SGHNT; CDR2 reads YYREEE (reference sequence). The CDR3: CASSSISGNSYQETQYF. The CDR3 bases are TGTGCCAGCAGCTCCATTAGCGGGAACTCCTACCAAGAGACCCAGTACTTC. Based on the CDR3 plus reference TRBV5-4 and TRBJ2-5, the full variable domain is ETGVTQSPTHLIKTRGQQVTLRCSSQSGHNTVSWYQQALGQGPQFIFQYYREEENGRGNFPPRFSGLQFPNYSSELNVNALELDDSALYLCASSSISGNSYQETQYFGPGTRLLVL.